This entry describes one T cell receptor (beta chain). Its antigen remains unidentified. The sample holds no much larger clone one base away, and base qualities are not on file. The sample belongs to a study of T cell repertoires in cytomegalovirus infection (dated by TCRdb to between 2017 and 2020). With respect to the entire study: Because public TCR beta signatures pointed to carriage of CMV infection together with the matching HLA type, the HLA type of each donor mattered for the analysis. Findings and caveats that apply to the study as a whole: The ex vivo response was dominated by HLA-C-restricted CMV-specific TCR beta clonotypes, and the single most frequent clonotype in two of eight donors was supplied by these HLA-C-restricted clonotypes. In both this cohort and an independent cohort of 352 donors, the cumulative frequency of public TCR beta family members distinguished carriers of CMV infection plus the relevant HLA type.

The instrument was an Illumina HiSeq 1500. Using fastp trimming at Q25 and MiXCR clonotype assembly, TCRdb reanalyzed the public sequencing data and kept in-frame beta chains. Records with the same CDR3 protein are collapsed into one entry carrying the most frequent genes and DNA. This sample gives about 450,000 distinct CDR3 sequences in total; under 40% of them show up just once. The top ten clonotypes cover roughly an eighth of the sample. The germline V end is reduced by 5 bases and the J end by 6 bases; junction bases left unmatched: 7. Reading from cysteine to phenylalanine, the CDR3 counts 15 amino acids. Here the CDR3 DNA is all that survives: 45 bases in frame from base 1.

The receptor was derived from a human donor in good health (CMV status not recorded). Some clones in this sample may be carry-over from other donors' samples. The V and J segments used are TRBV12-3 or TRBV12-4 and TRBJ1-5; 10 of the junction bases match TRBD1. Sequencing was performed on PBMCs. The CDR3 corresponds to CASSPGQGFRQPQHF. The DNA sequence reads TGTGCCAGCAGTCCGGGACAGGGGTTTCGTCAGCCCCAGCATTTT.